These 12 T cell receptor beta chains originate from one sample sequenced in a study of shared clonotypes between healthy human individuals (dated by TCRdb to 2020 to 2021). The library was generated by the immunoSEQ multiplex PCR assay. TCRdb holds this immuneACCESS table with in-frame rearrangements only. Some clones are missing; in checked studies, unresolved V genes explain under half, and the rest has no known cause. The sample profile shows around 1 million clones; around 80% of them were found once. The ten largest clones represent around 1.4% of the sample. The sample comprised memory CD4+ T cells sorted from blood. The sample's cell subset or site, from its label and the paper: CD45RA-negative fraction. These TCRs come from a man aged 18 to 29 in good health.

The J gene is TRBJ2-1, the V gene TRBV4-1; D perhaps matches TRBD1 (5 bases). V lost 2 bases and J 8 bases, leaving 19 bases between the germline ends. From germline, CDR1 is MGHRA and CDR2 YSYEKL. This CDR3 has 16 residues. CDR3 protein: CASSQRTGIMSHEQFF. The CDR3 region has the DNA TGCGCCAGCAGCCAAAGAACAGGAATCATGAGCCATGAGCAGTTCTTC.

V gene TRBV5-4 combines with J gene TRBJ2-5; 9 nucleotides match TRBD2. J lost 5 bases, V lost 4 bases, and 12 bases had no gene match. CDR1 and CDR2 (germline): SGHNT, YYREEE (reference sequence). CDR3 length: 16 amino acids. The CDR3 DNA follows: TGTGCCAGCAGCGTTGATAGCGGGAGAGTTATGGAGACCCAGTACTTC. Protein sequence: CASSVDSGRVMETQYF.

This clone was recorded a few times. The sample holds other DNA sequences that translate to the same CDR3. The J gene is TRBJ2-5, the V gene TRBV2; D tentatively reads TRBD1 or TRBD2 (5 bases each). This CDR3 has 12 residues. V was shortened by 6 bases and J by 5 bases, with 10 bases between the two germline ends. Germline V gene data show CDR1 as SNHLY and CDR2 as FYNNEI. DNA of the CDR3: TGTGCCAGCAGCCGGGGCCGTGAGACCCAGTACTTC. Amino acids: CASSRGRETQYF.

The chain carries TRBV6-1 and TRBJ1-3; D uncertain. V was trimmed by 2 bases and J by 4 bases, leaving 6 bases between them. The CDR3 contains 13 residues. Germline-derived CDR1 and CDR2 are MNHNS and SASEGT. The CDR3 region has the DNA TGTGCCAGCAGTGAAAACACGGGAAACACCATATATTTT. Amino acids: CASSENTGNTIYF.

The chain couples TRBV5-1 to TRBJ2-2; 8 positions agree with TRBD2. From germline, CDR1 is SGHRS and CDR2 YFSETQ. V was clipped by 4 bases and J by 5 bases; unmatched bases: 7. The CDR3 is 15 amino acids. Here the CDR3 reads CASSHGTSWTGELFF. Written as DNA, the CDR3 is TGCGCCAGCAGCCACGGGACTAGTTGGACCGGGGAGCTGTTTTTT.

The V gene is TRBV30, the J gene TRBJ2-4, with D maybe TRBD2 (6 bases). This CDR3 is 11 amino acids long. Trimming took 1 base from V and 11 from J, leaving 9 bases between them. The germline V gene has CDR1 GTSNPN and CDR2 SVGIG (reference sequence). Written as DNA, the CDR3 is TGTGCCTGGAGTGGGAGGGAATTTCAGTACTTC. Its translation: CAWSGREFQYF.

This clone was observed once. This sequence joins TRBV28 and TRBJ1-1; weak D call: TRBD1 (5 bases). The V end was cut by 4 bases, the J end by 11 bases, with 17 bases between. Germline values: CDR1 MDHEN, CDR2 SYDVKM. This CDR3 region has 13 residues. CDR3 in amino acids: CASSSPSQVTAFF. CDR3 coding DNA: TGTGCCAGCAGTTCCCCCTCACAGGTTACGGCTTTCTTT.

The chain carries TRBV28 and TRBJ1-1; D call uncertain. Trimming stripped 7 bases from V and 6 bases from J, with 21 bases between. CDR3 length equals 15 residues. Per the germline V gene, CDR1 is MDHEN and CDR2 is SYDVKM. The DNA of the CDR3 is TGTGCCAGCACTAAGTTAGCGGGGAGAGTTTCTGAAGCTTTCTTT. Protein product: CASTKLAGRVSEAFF.

The chain is built from TRBV6-1 and TRBJ2-7; D call uncertain. CDR1 and CDR2 from the germline V gene are MNHNS and SASEGT. Deletions cut 3 bases from V and 7 bases from J, with 19 bases between. CDR3 length: 15 amino acids. The CDR3 coding sequence is TGTGCCAGCAGTGACCTACTCGCGGCTTACGTGGAGCAGTACTTC. Its translation is CASSDLLAAYVEQYF.

This chain uses TRBV5-6 with TRBJ2-5, with D possibly TRBD1 on 6 matching bases. Deletions cut 2 bases from V and 4 bases from J, with 15 bases between. CDR1 is SGHDT, CDR2 YYEEEE, per germline. The CDR3 is 15 amino acids. CDR3 DNA: TGTGCCAGCAGCTTTCGGCGCCTAGGGGGAGAGACCCAGTACTTC. It specifies CASSFRRLGGETQYF.

The chain is built from TRBV9 and TRBJ2-1; D possibly corresponds to TRBD2 (5 bases). V shed 4 bases and J shed 4 bases, with 21 bases lying between them. This CDR3 spans 17 amino acids. From germline, CDR1 is SGDLS and CDR2 YYNGEE. CDR3 nucleotides: TGTGCCAGCAGCCCTATGGTAGTGGAGGAGTTTTACAATGAGCAGTTCTTC. Its translation: CASSPMVVEEFYNEQFF. Filled out from reference TRBV9 and TRBJ2-1, the complete variable domain reads DSGVTQTPKHLITATGQRVTLRCSPRSGDLSVYWYQQSLDQGLQFLIQYYNGEERAKGNILERFSAQQFPDLHSELNLSSLELGDSALYFCASSPMVVEEFYNEQFFGPGTRLTVL.

The rearrangement joins TRBV5-1 to TRBJ2-3; 7 bases are shared with TRBD2. The germline CDR1 and CDR2 sequences are SGHRS and YFSETQ. This CDR3 contains 14 residues. The V segment lost 1 base and the J segment 4 bases; nucleotides outside the gene matches: 3. DNA for the CDR3: TGCGCCAGCAGCTTGAACGGGGGGTCAGATACGCAGTATTTT. Protein sequence: CASSLNGGSDTQYF.